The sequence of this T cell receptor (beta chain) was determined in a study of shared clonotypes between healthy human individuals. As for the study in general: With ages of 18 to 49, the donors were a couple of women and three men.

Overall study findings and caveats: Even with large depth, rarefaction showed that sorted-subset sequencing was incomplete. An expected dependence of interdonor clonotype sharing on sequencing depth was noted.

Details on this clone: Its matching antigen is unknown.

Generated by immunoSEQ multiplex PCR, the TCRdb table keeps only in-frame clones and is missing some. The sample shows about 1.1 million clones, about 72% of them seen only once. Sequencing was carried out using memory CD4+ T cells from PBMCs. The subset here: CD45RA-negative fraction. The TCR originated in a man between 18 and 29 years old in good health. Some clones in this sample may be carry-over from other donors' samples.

CDR3 amino acids: CTSASEGGDNEQFF. The CDR3 nucleotides are TGCACCAGCGCCTCAGAGGGGGGCGACAATGAGCAGTTCTTC. V and J are TRBV1 and TRBJ2-1. TRBV1 is shown as a pseudogene. This CDR3 is 14 amino acids long.